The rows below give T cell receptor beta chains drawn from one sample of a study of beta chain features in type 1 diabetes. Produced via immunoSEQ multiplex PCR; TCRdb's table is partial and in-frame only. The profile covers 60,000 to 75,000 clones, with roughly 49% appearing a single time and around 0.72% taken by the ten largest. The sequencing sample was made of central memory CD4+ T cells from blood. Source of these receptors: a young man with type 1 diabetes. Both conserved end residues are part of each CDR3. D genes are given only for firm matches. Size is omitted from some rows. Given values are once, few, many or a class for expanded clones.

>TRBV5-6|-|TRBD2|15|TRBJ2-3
TGTGCCAGCAGCCCTAGCGGGGGGCGAGGAGATACGCAGTATTTT
CASSPSGGRGDTQYF
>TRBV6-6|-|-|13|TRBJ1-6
TGTGCCAGCAGACTCGAAGAGAATTCACCCCTCCACTTT
CASRLEENSPLHF
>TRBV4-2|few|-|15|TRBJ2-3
TGTGCCAGCAGCCCGATTTCCGCCGACGGGGATACGCAGTATTTT
CASSPISADGDTQYF
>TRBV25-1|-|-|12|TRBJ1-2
TGTGCCAGCAGTGACCCGGGGTATGGCTACACCTTC
CASSDPGYGYTF
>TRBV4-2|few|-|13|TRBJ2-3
TGTGCCAGCAGCCAAGATTGGGCGAACACGCAGTATTTT
CASSQDWANTQYF
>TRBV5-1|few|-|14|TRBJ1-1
TGCGCCAGCAGCCCGGTCGGGGGGAGCACTGAAGCTTTCTTT
CASSPVGGSTEAFF
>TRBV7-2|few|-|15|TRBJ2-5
TGTGCCAGCAGCTTAGAGGGGGCGGGATACGAGACCCAGTACTTC
CASSLEGAGYETQYF
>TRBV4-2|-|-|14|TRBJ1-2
TGTGCCAGCAGCCAAGAAGAGGGTGTGTGGGGCTACACCTTC
CASSQEEGVWGYTF
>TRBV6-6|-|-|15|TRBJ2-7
TGTGCCAGCTGTCCGCGGTCGGACAGCTCCTACGAGCAGTACTTC
CASCPRSDSSYEQYF
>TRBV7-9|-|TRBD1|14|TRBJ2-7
TGTGCCAGCAGCGAGAGGGACAGAATCTACGAGCAGTACTTC
CASSERDRIYEQYF
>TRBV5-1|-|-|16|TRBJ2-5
TGCGCCAGCAGCTTGGCTGGGGATGGACTCCAAGAGACCCAGTACTTC
CASSLAGDGLQETQYF
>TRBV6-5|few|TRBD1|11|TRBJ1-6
TGTGCCAGCAGTGGTTTAGGGACAGTGATCTTT
CASSGLGTVIF
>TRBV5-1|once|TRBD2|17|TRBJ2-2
TGCGCCAGCAGCCCGCGGACTAGCGGGTCGAACACCGGGGAGCTGTTTTTT
CASSPRTSGSNTGELFF
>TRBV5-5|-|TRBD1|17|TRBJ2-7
TGTGCCAGCAGCTTCCAACTAACAGGGGGACTTCCCTACGAGCAGTACTTC
CASSFQLTGGLPYEQYF
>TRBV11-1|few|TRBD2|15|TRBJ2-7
TGTGCCAGCAGCGACATTACTAGCGGGAGCTACGAGCAGTACTTC
CASSDITSGSYEQYF
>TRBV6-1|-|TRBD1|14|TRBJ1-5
TGTGCCAGCAGAGGGACAGGGGAACATCAGCCCCAGCATTTT
CASRGTGEHQPQHF
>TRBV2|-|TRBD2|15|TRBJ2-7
TGTGCCAGCGGAAGGGAGGGGTACAGCTCCTACGAGCAGTACTTC
CASGREGYSSYEQYF
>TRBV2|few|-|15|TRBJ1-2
TGTGCCAGCAGTGACGCGAGCAGGGCAAACTATGGCTACACCTTC
CASSDASRANYGYTF
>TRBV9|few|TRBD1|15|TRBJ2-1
TGTGCCAGCAGCAAGACCGGACAGGGGGCTGATGAGCAGTTCTTC
CASSKTGQGADEQFF
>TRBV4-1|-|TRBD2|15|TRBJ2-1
TGCGCCAGCAGACGGACGACTAGCGGGCCACCCGAGCAGTTCTTC
CASRRTTSGPPEQFF
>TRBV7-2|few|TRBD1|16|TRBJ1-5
TGTGCCAGCAGCTTAACCCCCGGGACAGGGGACCAGCCCCAGCATTTT
CASSLTPGTGDQPQHF
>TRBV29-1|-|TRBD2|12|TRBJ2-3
TGCAGCGTTGGCGGGGGTACAGATACGCAGTATTTT
CSVGGGTDTQYF
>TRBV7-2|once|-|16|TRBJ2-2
TGTGCCAGCAGCTTGTACGGAGACCCAAACACCGGGGAGCTGTTTTTT
CASSLYGDPNTGELFF
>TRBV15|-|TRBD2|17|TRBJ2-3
TGTGCCACCAGCAGAGTCTTTGCTAGCGGGGGGGCAGATACGCAGTATTTT
CATSRVFASGGADTQYF
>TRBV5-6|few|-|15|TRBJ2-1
TGTGCCAGCAGCTTTGACTCCCGCTCCTACAATGAGCAGTTCTTC
CASSFDSRSYNEQFF